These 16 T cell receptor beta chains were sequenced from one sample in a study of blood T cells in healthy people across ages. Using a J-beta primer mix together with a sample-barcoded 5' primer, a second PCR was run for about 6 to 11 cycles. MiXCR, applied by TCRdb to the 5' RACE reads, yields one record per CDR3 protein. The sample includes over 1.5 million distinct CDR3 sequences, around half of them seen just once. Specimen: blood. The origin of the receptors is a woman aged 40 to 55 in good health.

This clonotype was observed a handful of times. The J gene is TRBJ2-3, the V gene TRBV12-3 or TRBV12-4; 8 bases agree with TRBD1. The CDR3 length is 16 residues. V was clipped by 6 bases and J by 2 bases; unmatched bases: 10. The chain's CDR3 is CASRHRGKQLTDTQYF. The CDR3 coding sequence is TGTGCCAGCAGACACAGGGGGAAACAACTCACAGATACGCAGTATTTT.

CDR3 DNA sequence: TGTGCCAGCAGCTTACAGGCAACTTCTGGGGCCAACGTCCTGACTTTC. This translates into CASSLQATSGANVLTF. This rearrangement joins TRBV7-6 to TRBJ2-6; D uncertain. Per the germline V gene, CDR1 is SGHVS and CDR2 is FNYEAQ. V dropped 2 bases and J dropped 1 base, with 9 bases sitting between them. The CDR3 covers 16 residues.

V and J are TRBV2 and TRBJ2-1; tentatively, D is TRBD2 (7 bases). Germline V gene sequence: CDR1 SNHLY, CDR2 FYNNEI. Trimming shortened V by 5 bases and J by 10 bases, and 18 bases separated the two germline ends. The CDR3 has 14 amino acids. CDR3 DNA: TGTGCCAGCAGTCCCGCCCGGGGGGCAAGCGAGCAGTTCTTC. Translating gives CASSPARGASEQFF.

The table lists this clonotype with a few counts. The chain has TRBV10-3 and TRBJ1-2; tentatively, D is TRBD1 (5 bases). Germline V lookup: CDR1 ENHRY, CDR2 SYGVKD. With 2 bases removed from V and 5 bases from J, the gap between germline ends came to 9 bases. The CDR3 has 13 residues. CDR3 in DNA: TGTGCCATCAGTGAGAGGGGCGCGTATGGCTACACCTTC. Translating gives CAISERGAYGYTF.

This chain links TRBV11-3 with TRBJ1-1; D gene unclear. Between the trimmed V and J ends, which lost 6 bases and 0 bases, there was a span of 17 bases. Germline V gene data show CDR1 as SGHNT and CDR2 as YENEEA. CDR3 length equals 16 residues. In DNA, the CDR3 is TGTGCCAGCAGAGTAGGGCCCTCGGGCATGAACACTGAAGCTTTCTTT. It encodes CASRVGPSGMNTEAFF.

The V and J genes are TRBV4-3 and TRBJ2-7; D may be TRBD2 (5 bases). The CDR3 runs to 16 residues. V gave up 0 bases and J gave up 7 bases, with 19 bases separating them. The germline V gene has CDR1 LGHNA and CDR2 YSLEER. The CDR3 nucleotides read TGCGCCAGCAGCCAAGATGACGCGGCGGGCTACAATGAGCAGTACTTC. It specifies CASSQDDAAGYNEQYF.

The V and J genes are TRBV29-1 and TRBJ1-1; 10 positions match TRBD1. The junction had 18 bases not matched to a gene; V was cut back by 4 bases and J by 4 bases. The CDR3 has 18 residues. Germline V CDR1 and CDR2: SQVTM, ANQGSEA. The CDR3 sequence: CSVGVFIKTGGYGTEAFF. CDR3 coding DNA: TGCAGCGTTGGCGTCTTCATCAAGACAGGGGGCTACGGCACTGAAGCTTTCTTT.

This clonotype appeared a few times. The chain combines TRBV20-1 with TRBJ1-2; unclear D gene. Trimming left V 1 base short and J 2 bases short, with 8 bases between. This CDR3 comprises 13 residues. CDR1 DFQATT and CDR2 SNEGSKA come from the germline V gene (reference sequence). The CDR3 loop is CSARGGRNYGYTF. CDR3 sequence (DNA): TGCAGTGCTAGAGGAGGCAGAAACTATGGCTACACCTTC.

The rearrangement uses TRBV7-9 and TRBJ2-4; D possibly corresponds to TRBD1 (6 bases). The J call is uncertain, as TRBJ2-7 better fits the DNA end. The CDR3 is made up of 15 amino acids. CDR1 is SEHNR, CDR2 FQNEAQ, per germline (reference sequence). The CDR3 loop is CASSSRTAITYEQYF. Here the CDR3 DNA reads TGTGCCAGCAGCTCCAGGACAGCTATTACCTACGAGCAGTACTTC.

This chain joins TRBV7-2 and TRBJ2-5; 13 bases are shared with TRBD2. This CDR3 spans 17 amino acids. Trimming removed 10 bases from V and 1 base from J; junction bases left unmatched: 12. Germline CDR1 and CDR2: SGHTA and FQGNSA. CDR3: CATATSGGPTSQETQYF. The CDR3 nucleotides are TGTGCCACCGCGACTAGCGGGGGGCCTACTTCCCAAGAGACCCAGTACTTC.

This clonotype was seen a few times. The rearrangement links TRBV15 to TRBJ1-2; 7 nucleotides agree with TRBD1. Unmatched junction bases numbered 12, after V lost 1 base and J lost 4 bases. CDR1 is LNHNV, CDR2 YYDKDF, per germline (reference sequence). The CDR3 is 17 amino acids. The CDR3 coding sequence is TGTGCCACCAGCAGAGCCGGCGTACAGGGGTTGATCTATGGCTACACCTTC. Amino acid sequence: CATSRAGVQGLIYGYTF.

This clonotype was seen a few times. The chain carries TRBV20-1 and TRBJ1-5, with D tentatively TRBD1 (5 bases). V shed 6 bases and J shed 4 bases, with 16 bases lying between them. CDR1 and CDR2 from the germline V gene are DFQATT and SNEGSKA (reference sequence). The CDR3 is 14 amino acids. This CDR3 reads CSAPDTAINQPQHF. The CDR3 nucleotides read TGCAGTGCCCCGGACACGGCTATTAATCAGCCCCAGCATTTT.

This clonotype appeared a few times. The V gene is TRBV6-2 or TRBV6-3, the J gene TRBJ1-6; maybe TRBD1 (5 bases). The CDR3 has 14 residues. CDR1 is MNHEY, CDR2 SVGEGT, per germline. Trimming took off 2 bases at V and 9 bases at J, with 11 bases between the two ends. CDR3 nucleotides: TGTGCCAGCAGTTACGGGCAGGGATCTTCACCCCTCCACTTT. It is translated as CASSYGQGSSPLHF.

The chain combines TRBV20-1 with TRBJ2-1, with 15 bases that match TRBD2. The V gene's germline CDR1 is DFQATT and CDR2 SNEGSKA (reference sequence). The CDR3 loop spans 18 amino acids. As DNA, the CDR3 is TGCAGCCACAAGATACGGACTAGCGGGGGGGCTTCAGGCAATGAGCAGTTCTTC. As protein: CSHKIRTSGGASGNEQFF.

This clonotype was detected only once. This CDR3 reads CASSPHELAKNIQYF. CDR3 DNA: TGTGCCAGCAGCCCCCATGAGTTAGCCAAAAACATTCAGTACTTC. The V and J genes are TRBV9 and TRBJ2-4; D uncertain. The germline V and J ends were trimmed by 4 bases and 0 bases, with 11 bases remaining between them. The germline V gene has CDR1 SGDLS and CDR2 YYNGEE. CDR3 length: 15 amino acids. The complete variable domain, with remaining parts taken from reference TRBV9 and TRBJ2-4, reads DSGVTQTPKHLITATGQRVTLRCSPRSGDLSVYWYQQSLDQGLQFLIQYYNGEERAKGNILERFSAQQFPDLHSELNLSSLELGDSALYFCASSPHELAKNIQYFGAGTRLSVL.

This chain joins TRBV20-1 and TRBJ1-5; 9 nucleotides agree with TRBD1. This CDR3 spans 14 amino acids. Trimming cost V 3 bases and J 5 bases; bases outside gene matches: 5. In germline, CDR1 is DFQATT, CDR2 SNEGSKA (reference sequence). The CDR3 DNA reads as TGCAGTGCTAGTAGACAGGGGGAAGATCAGCCCCAGCATTTT. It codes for CSASRQGEDQPQHF.